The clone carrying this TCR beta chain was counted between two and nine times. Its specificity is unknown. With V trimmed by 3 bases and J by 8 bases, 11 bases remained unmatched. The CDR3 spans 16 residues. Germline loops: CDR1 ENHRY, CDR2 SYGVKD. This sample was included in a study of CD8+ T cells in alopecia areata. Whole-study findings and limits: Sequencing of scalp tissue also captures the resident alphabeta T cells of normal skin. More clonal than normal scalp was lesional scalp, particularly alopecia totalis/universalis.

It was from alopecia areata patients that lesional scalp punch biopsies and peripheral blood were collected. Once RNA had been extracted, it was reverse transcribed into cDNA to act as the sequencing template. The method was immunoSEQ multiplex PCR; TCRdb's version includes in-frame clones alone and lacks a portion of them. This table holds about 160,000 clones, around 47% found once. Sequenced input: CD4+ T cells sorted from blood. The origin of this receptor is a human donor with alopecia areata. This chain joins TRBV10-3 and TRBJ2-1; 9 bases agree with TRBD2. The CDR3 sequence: CAISESGGRAYDEQFF. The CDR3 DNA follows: TGTGCCATCAGTGAATCTGGCGGGAGGGCTTACGATGAGCAGTTCTTC.